This T cell receptor beta chain is from a study of shared clonotypes between healthy human individuals. Study-level findings and limits: Against clonotypes common to all four donors, non-shared ones had lower generation probabilities.

CDR1 SNHLY and CDR2 FYNNEI come from the germline V gene. The CDR3 extends over 15 amino acids. The ends lost 4 bases at V and 4 bases at J; junction bases unmatched: 8. Only a few counts were recorded for this clone. Its antigen is undetermined. Researchers ran the assay at a deep level. Sequencing used immunoSEQ multiplex PCR; TCRdb keeps in-frame clones, though not all of them. Of 2,500,000 or so clones in the sample, 80% to 95% were seen once. The origin of this receptor is a man aged 18 to 29 in good health. Some clones in this sample may be carry-over from other donors' samples. The V gene is TRBV2, the J gene TRBJ1-1; 8 bases map to TRBD1. Sequencing was carried out using naive CD4+ T cells from PBMCs. Subset here: CD45RA+ positively selected. CDR3 in DNA: TGTGCCAGCAGTGTCTTTGCAGGGGGCGTCACTGAAGCTTTCTTT. Translated: CASSVFAGGVTEAFF.